A selection of T cell receptor beta chains follows, all from one sample in a study of Ad26.COV2.S vaccination and SARS-CoV-2 variants. Some clones are missing from TCRdb's copy, which holds only in-frame ones; the method was immunoSEQ multiplex PCR. The sample records 100,000 or so clones, over 60% being singletons. Specimen: peripheral blood, collected after recovery from COVID-19. These receptors all come from a human donor who had recovered from COVID-19. Each CDR3 is given with its conserved first and last residue. A D gene is named only where the DNA matches it firmly. The listing skips clone size in some rows; elsewhere it reads once, few, many or a size class.

v_call,cdr3_length,clone_size,d_call,j_call,cdr3_aa,cdr3_nt
TRBV5-1,16,NA,NA,TRBJ2-5,CASSLDVGEGQETQYF,TGCGCCAGCAGCTTGGATGTAGGAGAGGGCCAAGAGACCCAGTACTTC
TRBV10-1,13,NA,NA,TRBJ2-4,CASRKMNREIRYF,TGCGCCAGCAGAAAAATGAACAGGGAGATAAGGTACTTC
TRBV5-4,14,NA,NA,TRBJ2-7,CASSLAHGAYEQYF,TGTGCCAGCAGCTTGGCCCACGGGGCCTACGAGCAGTACTTC
TRBV3-1/TRBV3-2,14,few,NA,TRBJ1-3,CASSSGSTGNTIYF,TGTGCCAGCAGCTCAGGGAGCACTGGAAACACCATATATTTT
TRBV5-6,15,NA,NA,TRBJ2-3,CASSPRTGSTDTQYF,TGTGCCAGCAGCCCGAGGACGGGGAGCACAGATACGCAGTATTTT
TRBV9,11,few,NA,TRBJ1-2,CASSGRLGYTF,TGTGCCAGCAGCGGACGTTTGGGCTACACCTTC
TRBV21-1,15,NA,NA,TRBJ1-5,CASSKAGQPNQPQHF,TGTGCCAGCAGCAAAGCGGGACAGCCTAATCAGCCCCAGCATTTT
TRBV5-1,14,NA,NA,TRBJ1-5,CASSLGGIDQPQHF,TGCGCCAGCAGCTTGGGGGGTATAGACCAGCCCCAGCATTTT
TRBV11-1,15,NA,NA,TRBJ2-4,CASSQGSGWVNIQYF,TGTGCCAGCAGCCAGGGGTCAGGGTGGGTGAACATTCAGTACTTC
TRBV2,16,NA,NA,TRBJ2-1,CASNLPGATREYEQFF,TGTGCCAGCAATCTCCCAGGGGCCACCCGGGAGTATGAGCAGTTCTTC
TRBV5-5,15,NA,NA,TRBJ1-5,CASSLTTVSNQPQHF,TGTGCCAGCAGCTTGACGACGGTTAGCAATCAGCCCCAGCATTTT
TRBV1,15,NA,NA,TRBJ1-5,CTSSRNFYSNQPQHF,TGCACCAGCAGCCGAAATTTTTATAGCAATCAGCCCCAGCATTTT
TRBV3-1/TRBV3-2,16,many,NA,TRBJ1-6,CASSIQGVRTNSPLHF,TGTGCCAGCAGCATACAGGGTGTTAGGACTAATTCACCCCTCCACTTT
TRBV20-1,13,NA,NA,TRBJ2-7,CSASNQGTYEQYF,TGCAGTGCTAGTAATCAGGGGACCTACGAGCAGTACTTC
TRBV5-6,15,NA,NA,TRBJ2-5,CASSLGLGPLETQYF,TGTGCCAGCAGCTTGGGTCTCGGTCCTTTAGAGACCCAGTACTTC
TRBV4-3,14,NA,NA,TRBJ2-3,CASSLTTSTDTQYF,TGCGCCAGCAGCCTAACGACAAGCACAGATACGCAGTATTTT
TRBV7-6,16,NA,TRBD1,TRBJ2-3,CASSPQTGDNTDTQYF,TGTGCCAGCAGCCCGCAGACAGGGGACAACACAGATACGCAGTATTTT
TRBV7-2,15,NA,NA,TRBJ2-6,CASSLRSSGANVLTF,TGTGCCAGCAGCTTAAGGTCTTCTGGGGCCAACGTCCTGACTTTC
TRBV7-2,13,NA,TRBD1,TRBJ1-3,CASSFGTGWTIYF,TGTGCCAGCAGCTTTGGGACAGGGTGGACCATATATTTT
TRBV2,15,NA,TRBD1,TRBJ2-3,CASGLGTGGADTQYF,TGTGCCAGCGGGCTGGGGACAGGGGGTGCAGATACGCAGTATTTT
TRBV6-6,13,NA,NA,TRBJ2-7,CASSRMTGREQYF,TGTGCCAGCAGCCGTATGACCGGACGCGAGCAGTACTTC
TRBV6-5,11,NA,NA,TRBJ2-3,CATLFGDTQYF,TGTGCCACCCTTTTCGGCGATACGCAGTATTTT
TRBV5-4,16,NA,TRBD1,TRBJ2-2,CASSLVRTGWSGELFF,TGTGCCAGCAGCTTGGTCAGGACAGGGTGGAGCGGGGAGCTGTTTTTT
TRBV12-3/TRBV12-4,13,NA,NA,TRBJ1-5,CASSPKAGKPQHF,TGTGCCAGCAGTCCCAAGGCAGGGAAGCCCCAGCATTTT
TRBV28,15,NA,NA,TRBJ2-4,CASRGQTVAKNIQYF,TGTGCCAGCAGAGGACAGACCGTAGCCAAAAACATTCAGTACTTC
TRBV5-1,15,NA,TRBD2,TRBJ2-5,CASKRLAGVQETQYF,TGCGCCAGCAAGAGACTAGCGGGGGTTCAAGAGACCCAGTACTTC
TRBV6-5,15,once,TRBD1,TRBJ2-7,CASTNTAGTGYEQYF,TGTGCCAGCACTAACACTGCCGGGACAGGGTACGAGCAGTACTTC
TRBV3-1/TRBV3-2,14,NA,TRBD1,TRBJ1-1,CASSGSGTGTEAFF,TGTGCCAGCAGCGGGTCGGGGACAGGCACTGAAGCTTTCTTT
TRBV7-3,13,once,NA,TRBJ1-5,CASSIDRNQPQHF,TGTGCCAGCAGTATAGATCGCAATCAGCCCCAGCATTTT
TRBV30,15,few,TRBD2,TRBJ2-2,CAITGGPGDTGELFF,TGTGCAATAACGGGGGGGCCGGGTGACACCGGGGAGCTGTTTTTT
TRBV5-1,16,NA,NA,TRBJ2-3,CASSLVLAGPTDTQYF,TGCGCCAGCAGCTTGGTTTTGGCAGGCCCCACAGATACGCAGTATTTT
TRBV19,15,NA,NA,TRBJ2-3,CASSMLRADTDTQYF,TGTGCCAGTAGTATGCTCAGGGCGGACACAGATACGCAGTATTTT
TRBV7-2,17,NA,NA,TRBJ2-6,CASSLASGSSGANVLTF,TGTGCCAGCAGCTTAGCGTCGGGCAGCTCTGGGGCCAACGTCCTGACTTTC